The present TCR beta chain was sequenced within a study of T cell responses to AZD1222 COVID-19 vaccine. V was shortened by 5 bases and J by 6 bases, with 14 bases between the two germline ends. CDR3 size: 14 residues. The germline V gene has CDR1 MNHEY and CDR2 SVGAGI. The protocol was immunoSEQ multiplex PCR, while the TCRdb copy is restricted to in-frame clones and leaves out a portion. The table records roughly 99,000 clones, under 95% of them present only once. The starting material was peripheral blood, obtained on day 0 of AZD1222 vaccination. The rearrangement uses TRBV6-5 and TRBJ1-5; D perhaps matches TRBD1 (6 bases). This receptor was identified in an adult in good health. CDR3 sequence (DNA): TGTGCCAGCAGTCCTGTACAGGGCCTTCAGCCCCAGCATTTT. Translating gives CASSPVQGLQPQHF.